This T cell receptor (beta chain) was captured in a study of metastatic and nonmetastatic thyroid tumors. Across the study: For malignant and benign thyroid patients, tumor or nodule tissue and blood were the sources whose repertoires were compared.

Germline values: CDR1 MDHEN, CDR2 SYDVKM. The ends were cut back, 4 bases at V and 0 bases at J, with 15 bases in the middle. CDR3 length equals 16 residues. Every patient was untreated before thyroid surgery. This clone appeared many times. Its antigen is undetermined. Original handling: What underpinned the distant-metastasis classifier for papillary thyroid cancer was the set of CDR3 differences across clinicopathological groups. TCRdb re-clonotyped the PCR reads through MiXCR. These V and J calls derive from TCRdb rather than the authors' analysis. The sample has 20,000 or so clones; approximately 40% are singletons. Whole-study results and caveats: Patients with malignant thyroid tumors reportedly had significantly higher TCR beta diversity than those with benign nodules, in blood and tumor.

The material sequenced was blood. V and J are TRBV28 and TRBJ1-2; possibly TRBD1 for D (5 bases). The receptor was derived from a male donor with papillary thyroid cancer or a benign thyroid nodule (not recorded which). Some clones in this sample may be carry-over from other donors' samples. Here the CDR3 DNA reads TGTGCCAGCAGTTCCACACTACAGGAAACTAACTATGGCTACACCTTC. Protein sequence: CASSSTLQETNYGYTF.